The text below deals with one T cell receptor beta chain. Its cognate antigen has yet to be identified. Base-call qualities are not available, and no considerably larger clone is one nucleotide away. CDR1 SGDLS and CDR2 YYNGEE are derived from the germline V gene. The trim is 0 bases for V and 3 bases for J, with a gap of 9 bases between the germline ends. The CDR3 goes from the cysteine to the phenylalanine over 14 residues. Just the 42-base CDR3 DNA is kept, in frame starting at base 1. The entire isolated RNA was reverse transcribed using the High Capacity cDNA Reverse Transcription Kit, and thus expressed TCRB transcripts were sequenced. Naive, central memory and regulatory T cell samples underwent deep immunoSEQ sequencing, averaging roughly 3.4 million total reads per sample. After sorted cells were lysed in RLT buffer, RNA was extracted with DNase-treated RNeasy Micro or Mini kits, with the choice depending on cell number. To prevent cross-contamination, every cell subset was processed on its own, while patient and healthy donor samples were processed together. The immunoSEQ multiplex PCR was used to amplify TCRB sequences from cDNA, yielding 87-bp fragments that span the CDR3 region. Sequencing of the amplicons was performed on the Illumina HiSeq platform. Processing in the source paper ran as follows. Synthetic template baselines were used to correct PCR bias computationally, reads within Hamming distance 2 were collapsed, and singletons that could not be merged were discarded. Reads were aligned against IMGT so that V, D and J genes, CDR3 length and insertions or deletions at six rearrangement sites could be assigned. Clonotype counts were normalized to sorted cell number within each subset before computing true diversity and Gini coefficients with the tcR R package. Repertoire sharing was quantified using the overlap coefficient calculated on TCRB nucleotide sequences. TCRdb's version of the immuneACCESS table is confined to in-frame rearrangements and falls short of the full clone set. An unresolved V gene accounts for under half of the shortfall where checked; the remainder is of unknown origin. V and J calls and clone size are as listed in that table; D and trimming were resolved from the DNA. Across this sample there are more than 150,000 clones, with about an eighth seen only once. 0.55% to 0.8% of the sample is in the top ten clones.

Each donor gave one peripheral blood draw, approximately 0.11 L on average, collected into heparinised tubes. A BD FACSAria II and a panel including CD45RO, CCR7, CD25, CD127, CD95 and CD27 were used to sort naive, central memory, regulatory and stem cell-like memory CD4+ T cells. A purity above 95% was achieved for all sorted populations. Right away, PBMCs were isolated by Lymphoprep density gradient centrifugation and were stained directly, with no culture step. Samples were stained and sorted in pairs, with one healthy donor and one patient per experiment, so that batch effects were minimized. The data derive from a study of beta chain features in type 1 diabetes listed by TCRdb under 2018. Broadly, across the study: Mean age, gender distribution, total cell number and subset yield were not different between patients and healthy donors. Regulatory and stem cell-like memory subsets were isolated from only 8 patients and about eight healthy donors, whereas naive and central memory subsets came from all 30 or so donors. The study compared the TCRB repertoires of sorted circulating CD4+ T cell subsets in recently diagnosed type 1 diabetes patients with those in matched healthy donors. A total of about 110 million sorted cells were examined across all samples, and the number of cells per subset was strongly correlated with RNA yield.

Results and caveats for the whole study, not just this receptor: Shorter templates might have been favored by PCR, but patient and control samples were amplified and corrected together, so both groups would have been affected equally by any skew. Type 1 diabetes patients showed a moderate but significant shortening of TCRB CDR3 length in all four CD4+ subsets. Naive, central memory and regulatory TCRB repertoires appeared to be more similar among patients than among healthy donors. Because cDNA rather than genomic DNA was sequenced, highly expressing activated cells could have been over-represented, although no difference in activation and CD3 levels was found between groups. Fewer insertions and more nucleotide deletions at VDJ recombination sites were observed in patients with type 1 diabetes, implying thymic rearrangement abnormalities. HLA sub-analyses involved small numbers of individuals, so any influence of HLA type on TCRB rearrangement remained unresolved.

Sequenced: central memory CD4+ T cells from blood. This clonotype was sampled from a woman between 18 and 29 years old in good health. The chain couples TRBV9 to TRBJ2-5, and possibly TRBD1, on 6 matching bases. CDR3 loop: CASSVDPGEETQYF. In nucleotides, the sequence is TGTGCCAGCAGCGTAGACCCAGGGGAAGAGACCCAGTACTTC. The full variable domain, completed from the reference TRBV9 and TRBJ2-5 proteins outside the CDR3, reads DSGVTQTPKHLITATGQRVTLRCSPRSGDLSVYWYQQSLDQGLQFLIQYYNGEERAKGNILERFSAQQFPDLHSELNLSSLELGDSALYFCASSVDPGEETQYFGPGTRLLVL.